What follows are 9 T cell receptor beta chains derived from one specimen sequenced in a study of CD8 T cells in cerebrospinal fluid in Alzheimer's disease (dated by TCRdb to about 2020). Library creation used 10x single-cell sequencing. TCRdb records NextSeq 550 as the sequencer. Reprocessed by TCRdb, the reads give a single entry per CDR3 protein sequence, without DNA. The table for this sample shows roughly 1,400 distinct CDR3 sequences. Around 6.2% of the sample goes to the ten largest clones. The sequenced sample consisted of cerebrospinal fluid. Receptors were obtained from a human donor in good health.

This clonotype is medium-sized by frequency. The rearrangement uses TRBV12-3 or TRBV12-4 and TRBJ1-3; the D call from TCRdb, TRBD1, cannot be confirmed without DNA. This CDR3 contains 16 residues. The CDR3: CASSSLQGATGNTIYF.

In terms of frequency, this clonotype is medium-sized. CDR3 residues: CASSYSYSYTF. V gene TRBV6-6 combines with J gene TRBJ1-2. Per the germline V gene, CDR1 is MNHNY and CDR2 is SVGAGI (reference sequence). CDR3 length: 11 residues.

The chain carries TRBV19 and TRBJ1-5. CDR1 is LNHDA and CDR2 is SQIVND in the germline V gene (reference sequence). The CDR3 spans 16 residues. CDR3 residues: CASSRRTGGSNQPQHF.

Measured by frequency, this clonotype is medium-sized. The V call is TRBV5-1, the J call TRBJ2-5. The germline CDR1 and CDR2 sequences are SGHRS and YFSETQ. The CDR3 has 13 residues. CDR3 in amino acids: CASSLAPPETQYF.

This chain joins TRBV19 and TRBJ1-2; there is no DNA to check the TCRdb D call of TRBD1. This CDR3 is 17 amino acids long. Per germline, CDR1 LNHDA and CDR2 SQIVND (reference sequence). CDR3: CASSPDGSAPLSGGYTF.

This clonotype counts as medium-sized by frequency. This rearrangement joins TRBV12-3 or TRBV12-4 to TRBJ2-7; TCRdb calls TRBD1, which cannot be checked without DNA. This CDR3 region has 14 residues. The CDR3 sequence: CASSSSRARSEQYF.

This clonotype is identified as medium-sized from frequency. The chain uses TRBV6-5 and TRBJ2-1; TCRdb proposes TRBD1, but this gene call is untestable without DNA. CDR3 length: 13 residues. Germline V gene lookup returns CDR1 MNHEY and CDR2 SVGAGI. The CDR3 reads CATGAGSYNEQFF.

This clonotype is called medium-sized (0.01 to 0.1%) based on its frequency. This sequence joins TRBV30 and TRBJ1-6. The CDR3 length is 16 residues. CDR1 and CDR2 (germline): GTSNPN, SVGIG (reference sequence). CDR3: CAWIGMAAEYNSPLHF.

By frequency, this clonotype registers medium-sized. The CDR3 protein is CASRGQASSYEQYF. This chain joins TRBV28 and TRBJ2-7; TCRdb's D call of TRBD1 is untestable without DNA. The germline gives CDR1 MDHEN, CDR2 SYDVKM. The CDR3 runs 14 residues.